These 2 T cell receptor beta chains were sequenced from one sample in a study of blood T cells in healthy people across ages. For the second PCR, which ran for 7 to 11 cycles, a sample-barcoded 5' primer and a J-beta primer mix were used. TCRdb processed the 5' RACE reads anew with MiXCR; each CDR3 protein has one entry. The sample holds hundreds of thousands of distinct CDR3 sequences, approximately 25% seen once. The sample was also linked to a second study, of T cells of mothers and their children.

Sequences were obtained from blood. Receptors were obtained from a boy aged 5-17 years in good health.

The rearrangement uses TRBV25-1 and TRBJ1-6, with D maybe TRBD1 (5 bases). V lost 6 bases, J lost 10 bases, and 16 bases lay in between. This CDR3 is 14 amino acids long. CDR1 and CDR2 from the germline V gene are MGHDK and SYGVNS. Here the CDR3 DNA reads TGTGCCAGCAGAGCGTCCGGGGCTCAATCACCCCTCCACTTT. Its protein product is CASRASGAQSPLHF. Full variable domain (outside the CDR3, taken from reference TRBV25-1 and TRBJ1-6): EADIYQTPRYLVIGTGKKITLECSQTMGHDKMYWYQQDPGMELHLIHYSYGVNSTEKGDLSSESTVSRIRTEHFPLTLESARPSHTSQYLCASRASGAQSPLHFGNGTRLTVT.

This clonotype turned up a few times. Given the absence of the conserved phenylalanine or tryptophan at the CDR3 end, a read error is likely. For the CDR3, the DNA is TGTGCCGACACAAGGACAGGTTCGAACATTCAGTACCTC. It codes for CADTRTGSNIQYL. The chain employs TRBV12-3 or TRBV12-4 and TRBJ2-4; 7 positions agree with TRBD1. The ends lost 11 bases at V and 7 bases at J; junction bases unmatched: 11. The CDR3 sequence is 13 residues long.